This TCR beta chain comes out of a study of OX40 agonist ivuxolimab in advanced cancers. Study at large: At 0.01 to 10 mg/kg, ivuxolimab was administered intravenously to patients every 2 weeks.

The repertoire was sequenced with immunoSEQ multiplex PCR; TCRdb's copy has only in-frame clones and lacks some. The sample lists some 74,000 clones, roughly four fifths occurring once. The germline V gene has CDR1 MNHEY and CDR2 SMNVEV (reference sequence). This CDR3 is 14 amino acids long. Trimming removed 1 base at V and 3 bases at J, with 9 bases between. Baseline, cycle 4 day 1, and cycle 7 day 1 were the blood sampling points. The source of this sequence is an adult with an advanced solid tumor such as melanoma, head and neck, liver or kidney cancer. The gene calls are TRBV27 and TRBJ1-1, with D tentatively TRBD1 (6 bases). Sample: CD4+ or CD8+ T cells sorted from blood, taken in a trial of the OX40 agonist ivuxolimab. The chain's CDR3 is CASSLLGGDTEAFF. The CDR3 coding sequence is TGTGCCAGCAGTTTATTAGGGGGAGACACTGAAGCTTTCTTT.